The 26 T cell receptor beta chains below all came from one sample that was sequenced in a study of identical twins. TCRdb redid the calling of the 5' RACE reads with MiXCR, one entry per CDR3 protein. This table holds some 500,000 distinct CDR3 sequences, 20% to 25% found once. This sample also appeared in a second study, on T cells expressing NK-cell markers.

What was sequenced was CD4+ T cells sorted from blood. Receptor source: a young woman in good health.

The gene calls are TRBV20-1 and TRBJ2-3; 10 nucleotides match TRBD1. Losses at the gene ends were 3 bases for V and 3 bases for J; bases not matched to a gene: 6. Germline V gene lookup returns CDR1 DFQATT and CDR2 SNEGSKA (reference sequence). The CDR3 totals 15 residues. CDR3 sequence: CSARKDRGGTDTQYF. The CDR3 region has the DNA TGCAGTGCTAGGAAGGACAGGGGGGGAACAGATACGCAGTATTTT.

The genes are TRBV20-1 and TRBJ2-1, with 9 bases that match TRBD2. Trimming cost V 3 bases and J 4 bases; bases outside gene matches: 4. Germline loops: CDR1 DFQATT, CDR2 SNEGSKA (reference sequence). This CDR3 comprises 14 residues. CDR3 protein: CSASVSGRYNEQFF. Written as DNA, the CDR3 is TGCAGTGCTAGTGTTAGCGGGAGATACAATGAGCAGTTCTTC.

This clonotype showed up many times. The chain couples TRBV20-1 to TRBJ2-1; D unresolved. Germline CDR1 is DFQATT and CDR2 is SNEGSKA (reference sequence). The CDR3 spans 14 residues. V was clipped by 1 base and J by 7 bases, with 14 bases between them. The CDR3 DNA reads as TGCAGTGCTAGAGTGGGTCGAGGTGGGAATGAGCAGTTCTTC. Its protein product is CSARVGRGGNEQFF.

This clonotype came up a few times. In DNA form, the CDR3 reads TGTGCCAGCAGCCAACAAGCCGGGACTGGGATTCAGTACTTC. Its protein product is CASSQQAGTGIQYF. The rearrangement links TRBV3-1 to TRBJ2-5, with D possibly TRBD2 on 6 matching bases. Germline CDR1 LGHDT, CDR2 YNNKEL (reference sequence). The V end was cut by 2 bases, the J end by 11 bases, with 18 bases between. This CDR3 is built from 14 residues.

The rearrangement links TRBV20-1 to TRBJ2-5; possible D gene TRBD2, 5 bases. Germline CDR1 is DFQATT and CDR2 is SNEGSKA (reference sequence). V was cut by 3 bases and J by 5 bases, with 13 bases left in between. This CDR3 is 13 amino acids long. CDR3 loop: CSARWGVGETQYF. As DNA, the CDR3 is TGCAGTGCTAGGTGGGGAGTGGGGGAGACCCAGTACTTC.

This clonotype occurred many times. CDR3 nucleotide sequence: TGCGCCAGCAGACCGACAGTTAACACTGAAGCTTTCTTT. Encoded protein: CASRPTVNTEAFF. The chain joins TRBV5-1 to TRBJ1-1; the D gene is possibly TRBD1 (5 bases). The germline V gene has CDR1 SGHRS and CDR2 YFSETQ. Between the trimmed V and J ends, which lost 5 bases and 2 bases, there was a span of 10 bases. The CDR3 has 13 residues.

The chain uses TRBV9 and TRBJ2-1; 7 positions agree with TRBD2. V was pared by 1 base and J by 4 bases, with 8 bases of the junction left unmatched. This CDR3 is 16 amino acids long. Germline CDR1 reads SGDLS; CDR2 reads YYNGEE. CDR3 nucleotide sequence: TGTGCCAGCAGCGTAAAACGAACAGCGGGGTACAATGAGCAGTTCTTC. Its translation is CASSVKRTAGYNEQFF.

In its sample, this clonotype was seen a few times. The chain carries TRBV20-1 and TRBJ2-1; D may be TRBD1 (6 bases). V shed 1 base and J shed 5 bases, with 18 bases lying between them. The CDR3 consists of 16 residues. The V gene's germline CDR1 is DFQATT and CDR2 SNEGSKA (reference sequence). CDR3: CSARVGTHVGNNEQFF. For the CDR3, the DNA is TGCAGTGCTAGAGTCGGGACACACGTCGGTAACAATGAGCAGTTCTTC.

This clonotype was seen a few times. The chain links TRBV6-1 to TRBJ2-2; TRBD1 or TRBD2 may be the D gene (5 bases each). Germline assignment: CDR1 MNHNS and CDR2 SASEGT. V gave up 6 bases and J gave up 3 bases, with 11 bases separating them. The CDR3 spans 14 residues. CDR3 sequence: CASRSGGDTGELFF. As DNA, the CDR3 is TGTGCCAGCAGGAGTGGGGGTGACACCGGGGAGCTGTTTTTT.

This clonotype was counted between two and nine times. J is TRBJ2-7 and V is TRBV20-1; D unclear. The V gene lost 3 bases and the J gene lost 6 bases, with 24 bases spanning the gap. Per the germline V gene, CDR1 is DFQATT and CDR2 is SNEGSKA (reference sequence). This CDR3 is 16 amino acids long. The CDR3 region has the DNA TGCAGTGCTAGTGGCAAGAGAAGGTCAAAGACCGCCGAGCAGTACTTC. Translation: CSASGKRRSKTAEQYF.

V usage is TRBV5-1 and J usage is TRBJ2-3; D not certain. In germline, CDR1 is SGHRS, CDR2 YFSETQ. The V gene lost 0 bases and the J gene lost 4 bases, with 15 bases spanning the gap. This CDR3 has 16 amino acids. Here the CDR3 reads CASSLVVGVRADTQYF. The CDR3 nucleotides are TGCGCCAGCAGCTTGGTGGTAGGAGTACGGGCAGATACGCAGTATTTT.

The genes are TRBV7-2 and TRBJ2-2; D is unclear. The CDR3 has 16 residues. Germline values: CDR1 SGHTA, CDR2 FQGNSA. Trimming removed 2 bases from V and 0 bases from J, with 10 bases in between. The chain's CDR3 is CASSLLGVSNTGELFF. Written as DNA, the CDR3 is TGTGCCAGCAGCTTACTTGGGGTCTCGAACACCGGGGAGCTGTTTTTT.

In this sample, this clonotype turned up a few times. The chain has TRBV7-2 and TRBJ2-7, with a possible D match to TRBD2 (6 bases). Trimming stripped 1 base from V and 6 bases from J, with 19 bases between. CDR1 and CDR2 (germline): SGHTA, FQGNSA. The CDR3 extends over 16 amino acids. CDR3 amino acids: CASSLVFGGILREQYF. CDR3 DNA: TGTGCCAGCAGCTTAGTTTTTGGAGGGATCCTACGCGAGCAGTACTTC.

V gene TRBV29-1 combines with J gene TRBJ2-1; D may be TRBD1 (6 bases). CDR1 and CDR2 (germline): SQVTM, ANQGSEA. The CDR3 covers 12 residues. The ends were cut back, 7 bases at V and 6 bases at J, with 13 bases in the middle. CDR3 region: CSADRGINEQFF. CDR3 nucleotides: TGCAGCGCCGATAGGGGGATCAATGAGCAGTTCTTC.

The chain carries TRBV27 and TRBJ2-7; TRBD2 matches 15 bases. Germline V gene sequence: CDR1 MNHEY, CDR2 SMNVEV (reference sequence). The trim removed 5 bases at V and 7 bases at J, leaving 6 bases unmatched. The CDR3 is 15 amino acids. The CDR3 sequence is CASSRWGTSGGEQYF. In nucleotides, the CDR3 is TGTGCCAGCAGTAGGTGGGGGACTAGCGGGGGGGAGCAGTACTTC.

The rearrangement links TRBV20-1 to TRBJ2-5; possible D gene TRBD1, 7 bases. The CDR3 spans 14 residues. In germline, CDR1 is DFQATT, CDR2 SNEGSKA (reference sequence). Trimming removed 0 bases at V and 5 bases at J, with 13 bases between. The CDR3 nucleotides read TGCAGTGCTAGAGATGGCAGGGGGAGGGAGACCCAGTACTTC. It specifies CSARDGRGRETQYF.

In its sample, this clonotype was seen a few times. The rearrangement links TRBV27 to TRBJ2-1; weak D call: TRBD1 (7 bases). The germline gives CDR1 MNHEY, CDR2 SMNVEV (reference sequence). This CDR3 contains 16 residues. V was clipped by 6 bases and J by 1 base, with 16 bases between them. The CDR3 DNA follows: TGTGCCAGCAGCCCTTGGGCAGGGGGGTCCTACAATGAGCAGTTCTTC. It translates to CASSPWAGGSYNEQFF.

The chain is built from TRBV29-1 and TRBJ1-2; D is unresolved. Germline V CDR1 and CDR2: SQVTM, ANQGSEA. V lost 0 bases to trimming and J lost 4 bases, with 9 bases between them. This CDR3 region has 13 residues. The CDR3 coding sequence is TGCAGCGTTGAAGACCCGGGATTCTATGGCTACACCTTC. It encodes CSVEDPGFYGYTF.

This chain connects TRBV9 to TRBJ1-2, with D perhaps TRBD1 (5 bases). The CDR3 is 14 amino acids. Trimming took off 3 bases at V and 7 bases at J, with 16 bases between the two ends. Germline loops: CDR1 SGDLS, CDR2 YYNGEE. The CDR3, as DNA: TGTGCCAGCAGCGCCCCGACAGTCCCCCGTGGCTACACCTTC. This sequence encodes CASSAPTVPRGYTF.

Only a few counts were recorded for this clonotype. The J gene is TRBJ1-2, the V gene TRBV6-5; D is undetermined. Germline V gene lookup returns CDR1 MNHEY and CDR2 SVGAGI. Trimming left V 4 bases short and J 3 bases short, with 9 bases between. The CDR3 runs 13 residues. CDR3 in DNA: TGTGCCAGCAGTTTAGAAGGGTACTATGGCTACACCTTC. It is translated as CASSLEGYYGYTF.

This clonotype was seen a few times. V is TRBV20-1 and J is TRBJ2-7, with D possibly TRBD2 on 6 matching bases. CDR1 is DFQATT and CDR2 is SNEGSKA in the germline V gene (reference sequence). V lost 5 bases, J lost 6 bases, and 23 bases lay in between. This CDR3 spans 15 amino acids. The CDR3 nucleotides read TGCAGTGCTGTGAGCGGGCAGGGTGGAGGCCTCGAGCAGTACTTC. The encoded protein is CSAVSGQGGGLEQYF.

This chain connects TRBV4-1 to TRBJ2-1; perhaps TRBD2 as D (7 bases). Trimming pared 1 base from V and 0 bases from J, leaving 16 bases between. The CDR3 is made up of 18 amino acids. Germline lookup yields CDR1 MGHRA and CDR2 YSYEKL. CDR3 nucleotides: TGCGCCAGCAGCCAAGGGGGCGGGGGCCCACGCTCCTACAATGAGCAGTTCTTC. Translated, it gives CASSQGGGGPRSYNEQFF.

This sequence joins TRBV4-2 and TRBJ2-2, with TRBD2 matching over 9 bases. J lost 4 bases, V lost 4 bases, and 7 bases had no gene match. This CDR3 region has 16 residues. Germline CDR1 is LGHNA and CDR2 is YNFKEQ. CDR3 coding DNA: TGTGCCAGCAGCCCCGTCCTAGCGGGGTTCACCGGGGAGCTGTTTTTT. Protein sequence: CASSPVLAGFTGELFF.

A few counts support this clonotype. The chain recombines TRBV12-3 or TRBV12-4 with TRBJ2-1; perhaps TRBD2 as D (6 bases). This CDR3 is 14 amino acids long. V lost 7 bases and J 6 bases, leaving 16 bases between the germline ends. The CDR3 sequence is CASKARWGGNEQFF. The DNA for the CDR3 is TGTGCCAGCAAAGCGCGCTGGGGAGGCAATGAGCAGTTCTTC.

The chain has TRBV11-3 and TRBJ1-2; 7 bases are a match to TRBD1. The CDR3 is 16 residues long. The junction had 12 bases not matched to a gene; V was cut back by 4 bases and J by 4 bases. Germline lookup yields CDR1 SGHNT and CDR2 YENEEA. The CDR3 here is CASSSSGTAGIYGYTF. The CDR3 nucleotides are TGTGCCAGCAGCTCCTCTGGGACAGCGGGGATCTATGGCTACACCTTC.

CDR3 DNA: TGTGCTAGTGGTTTGCTTAGTGACGGGAGTACGTCCTACAATGAGCAGTTCTTC. Translating gives CASGLLSDGSTSYNEQFF. The chain links TRBV12-5 to TRBJ2-1; D may be TRBD2 (6 bases). From germline, CDR1 is LGHNT and CDR2 FRNRAP. The V end was cut by 2 bases, the J end by 1 base, with 18 bases between. This CDR3 is 18 amino acids long. The whole variable domain, remainder taken from reference TRBV12-5 and TRBJ2-1, is DARVTQTPRHKVTEMGQEVTMRCQPILGHNTVFWYRQTMMQGLELLAYFRNRAPLDDSGMPKDRFSAEMPDATLATLKIQPSEPRDSAVYFCASGLLSDGSTSYNEQFFGPGTRLTVL.